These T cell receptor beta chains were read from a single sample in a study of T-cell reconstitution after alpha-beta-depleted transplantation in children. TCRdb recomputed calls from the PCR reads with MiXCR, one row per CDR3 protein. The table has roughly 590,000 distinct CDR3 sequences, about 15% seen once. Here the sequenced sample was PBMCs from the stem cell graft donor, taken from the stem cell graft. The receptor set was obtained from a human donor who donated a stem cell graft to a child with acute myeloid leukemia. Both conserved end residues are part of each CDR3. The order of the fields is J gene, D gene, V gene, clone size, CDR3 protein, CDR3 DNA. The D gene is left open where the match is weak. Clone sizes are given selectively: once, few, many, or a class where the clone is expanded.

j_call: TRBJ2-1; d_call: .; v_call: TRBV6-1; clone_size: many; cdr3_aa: CASSLVTTSNEQFF; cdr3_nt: TGTGCCAGCAGCCTAGTGACCACCTCCAATGAGCAGTTCTTC
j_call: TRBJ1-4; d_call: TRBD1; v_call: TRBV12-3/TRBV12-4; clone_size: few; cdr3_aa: CASSLTGRGKLFF; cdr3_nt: TGTGCCAGCAGTTTGACAGGGCGAGGAAAACTGTTTTTT
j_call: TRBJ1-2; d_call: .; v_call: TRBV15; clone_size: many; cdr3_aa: CATSRETQAVGYTF; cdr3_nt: TGTGCCACCAGCAGAGAGACACAGGCGGTGGGCTACACCTTC
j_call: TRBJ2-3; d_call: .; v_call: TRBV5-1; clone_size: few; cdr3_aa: CASSLIGGGSTDTQYF; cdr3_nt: TGCGCCAGCAGCTTGATCGGGGGAGGAAGCACAGATACGCAGTATTTT
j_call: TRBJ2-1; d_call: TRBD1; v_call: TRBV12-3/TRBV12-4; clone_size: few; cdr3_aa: CASRDRDRYIPEQFF; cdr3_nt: TGTGCCAGCAGAGACCGGGACAGGTATATACCTGAGCAGTTCTTC
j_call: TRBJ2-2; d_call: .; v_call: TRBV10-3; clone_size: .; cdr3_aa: CAISEPTSSQAGELFF; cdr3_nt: TGTGCCATCAGTGAGCCCACCTCGAGCCAGGCCGGGGAGCTGTTTTTT
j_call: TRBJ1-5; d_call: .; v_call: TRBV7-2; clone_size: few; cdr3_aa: CASSSTGAIQPQHF; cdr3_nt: TGTGCCAGCAGTTCCACCGGAGCGATCCAGCCCCAGCATTTT
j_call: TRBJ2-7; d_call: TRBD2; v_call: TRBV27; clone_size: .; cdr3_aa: CASSLTSGGAPHEQYF; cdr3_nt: TGTGCCAGCAGTCTTACTAGCGGGGGGGCTCCCCACGAGCAGTACTTC
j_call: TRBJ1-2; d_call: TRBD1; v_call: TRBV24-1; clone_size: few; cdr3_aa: CATSARQGSYGYTF; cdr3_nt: TGTGCCACCAGTGCGAGACAGGGGTCTTATGGCTACACCTTC
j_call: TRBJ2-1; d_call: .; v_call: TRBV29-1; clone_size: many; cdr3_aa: CSVEVPRSQF; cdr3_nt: TGCAGCGTTGAAGTCCCCCGCTCCCAATTC
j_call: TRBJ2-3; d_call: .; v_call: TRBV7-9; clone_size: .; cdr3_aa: CASTPRVQSITDTQYF; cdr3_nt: TGTGCCAGCACCCCACGAGTACAGTCCATCACAGATACGCAGTATTTT
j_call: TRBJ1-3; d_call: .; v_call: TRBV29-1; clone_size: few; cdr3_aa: CSVTFTGSGNTIYF; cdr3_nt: TGCAGCGTAACTTTTACAGGCTCTGGAAACACCATATATTTT
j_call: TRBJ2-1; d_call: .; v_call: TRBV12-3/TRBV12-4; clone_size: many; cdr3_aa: CASSFWRHNEQFF; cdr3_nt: TGTGCCAGCAGTTTCTGGAGGCACAATGAGCAGTTCTTC
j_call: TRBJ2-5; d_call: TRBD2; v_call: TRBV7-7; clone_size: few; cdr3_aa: CASSLGLAGGQGETQYF; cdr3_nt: TGTGCCAGCAGCTTAGGACTAGCGGGGGGCCAGGGAGAGACCCAGTACTTC
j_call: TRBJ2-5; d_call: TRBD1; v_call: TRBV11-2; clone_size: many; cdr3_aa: CASSLGQGGETQYF; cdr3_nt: TGTGCCAGCAGCCTGGGACAGGGAGGAGAGACCCAGTACTTC
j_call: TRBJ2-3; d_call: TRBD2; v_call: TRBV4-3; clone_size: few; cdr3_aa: CASSQGEGLASYTQYF; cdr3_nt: TGCGCCAGCAGCCAAGGGGAAGGACTAGCGTCGTATACGCAGTATTTT
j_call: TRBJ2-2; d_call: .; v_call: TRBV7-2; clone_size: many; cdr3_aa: CASSREFANTGELFF; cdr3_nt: TGTGCCAGCAGCCGGGAGTTCGCGAACACCGGGGAGCTGTTTTTT
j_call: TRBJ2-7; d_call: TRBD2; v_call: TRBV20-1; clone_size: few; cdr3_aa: CSARDLFSGGSSYEQYF; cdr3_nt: TGCAGTGCTAGAGATTTATTCAGCGGGGGTAGCTCCTACGAGCAGTACTTC
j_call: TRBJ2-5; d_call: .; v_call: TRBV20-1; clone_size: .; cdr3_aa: CSARVGDQETQYF; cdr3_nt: TGCAGTGCTAGGGTAGGGGACCAGGAGACCCAGTACTTC
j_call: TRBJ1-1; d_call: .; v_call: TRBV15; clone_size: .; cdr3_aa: CATGDGTHTEAFF; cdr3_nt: TGTGCCACGGGGGACGGGACCCACACTGAAGCTTTCTTT
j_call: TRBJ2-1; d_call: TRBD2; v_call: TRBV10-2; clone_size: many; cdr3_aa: CASSRLAGGPEQFF; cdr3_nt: TGCGCCAGCAGTAGGCTAGCGGGGGGGCCCGAGCAGTTCTTC
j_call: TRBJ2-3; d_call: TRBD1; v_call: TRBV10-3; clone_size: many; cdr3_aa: CAISESQGDSDTQYF; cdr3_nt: TGTGCCATCAGTGAGTCGCAGGGGGATTCAGATACGCAGTATTTT
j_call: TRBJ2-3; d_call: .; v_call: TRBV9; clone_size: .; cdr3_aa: CANDRNGPSTDTQYF; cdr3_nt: TGTGCCAACGACAGAAACGGACCTAGCACAGATACGCAGTATTTT
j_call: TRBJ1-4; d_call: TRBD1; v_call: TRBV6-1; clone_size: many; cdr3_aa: CASNGQGTNEKLFF; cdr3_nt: TGTGCCAGCAACGGACAGGGTACTAATGAAAAACTGTTTTTT
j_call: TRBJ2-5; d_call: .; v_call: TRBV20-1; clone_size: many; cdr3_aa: CSARDISTETQYF; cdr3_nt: TGCAGTGCTAGAGATATATCCACTGAGACCCAGTACTTC
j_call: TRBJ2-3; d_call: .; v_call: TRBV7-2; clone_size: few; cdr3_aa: CASSSQTPDTQYF; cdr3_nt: TGTGCCAGCAGCTCCCAGACCCCAGATACGCAGTATTTT
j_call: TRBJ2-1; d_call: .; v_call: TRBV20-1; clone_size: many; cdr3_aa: CSARVQSVDRGLYNEQFF; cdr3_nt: TGCAGTGCTAGAGTTCAGTCCGTCGACAGGGGACTATACAATGAGCAGTTCTTC
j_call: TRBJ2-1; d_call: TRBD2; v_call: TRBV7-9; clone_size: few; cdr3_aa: CASSLAVSGGPSQFF; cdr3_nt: TGTGCCAGCAGCTTAGCTGTTAGCGGGGGCCCGTCCCAGTTCTTC
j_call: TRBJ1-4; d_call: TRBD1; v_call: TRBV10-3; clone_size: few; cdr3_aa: CAISDVQGGREKLFF; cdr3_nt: TGTGCCATCAGTGACGTACAGGGGGGTCGAGAAAAACTGTTTTTT
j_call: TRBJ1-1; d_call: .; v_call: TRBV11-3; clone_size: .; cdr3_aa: CASSSLTGILAFF; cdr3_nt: TGTGCCAGCAGCTCTCTTACAGGAATCTTGGCTTTCTTT
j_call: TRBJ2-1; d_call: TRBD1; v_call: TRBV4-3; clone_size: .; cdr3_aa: CASSQYRQGSYNEQFF; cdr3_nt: TGCGCCAGCAGCCAATATCGACAGGGGTCCTACAATGAGCAGTTCTTC
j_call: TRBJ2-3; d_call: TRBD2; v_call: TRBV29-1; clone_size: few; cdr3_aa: CSVSPVRGDTDTQYF; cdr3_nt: TGCAGCGTTTCCCCAGTTCGGGGGGACACAGATACGCAGTATTTT
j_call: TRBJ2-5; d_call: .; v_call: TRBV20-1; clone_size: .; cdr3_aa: CSAPPMAATKRETQYF; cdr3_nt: TGCAGTGCTCCCCCGATGGCAGCCACCAAGAGAGAGACCCAGTACTTC
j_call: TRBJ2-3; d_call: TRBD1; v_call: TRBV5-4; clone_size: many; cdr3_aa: CASSWGQAPVDTQYF; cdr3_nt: TGTGCCAGCAGCTGGGGACAGGCCCCCGTGGATACGCAGTATTTT
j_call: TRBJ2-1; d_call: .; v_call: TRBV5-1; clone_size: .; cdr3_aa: CASNHQNSSYNEQFF; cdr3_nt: TGCGCCAGCAATCACCAAAACAGCTCCTACAATGAGCAGTTCTTC
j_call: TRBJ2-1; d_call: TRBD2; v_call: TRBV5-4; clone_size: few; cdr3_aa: CASRASGVSYNEQFF; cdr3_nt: TGTGCCAGCAGGGCTAGCGGGGTGTCCTACAATGAGCAGTTCTTC
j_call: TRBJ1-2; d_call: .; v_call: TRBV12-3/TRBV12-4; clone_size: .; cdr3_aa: CASSFLTRGNYGYTF; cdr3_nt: TGTGCCAGCAGTTTCCTCACGAGAGGGAACTATGGCTACACCTTC
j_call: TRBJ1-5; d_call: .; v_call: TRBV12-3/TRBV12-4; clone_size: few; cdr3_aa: CASSMGRGNQPQHF; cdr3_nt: TGTGCCAGCAGTATGGGGCGAGGCAATCAGCCCCAGCATTTT
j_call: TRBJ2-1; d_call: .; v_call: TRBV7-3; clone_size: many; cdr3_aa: CASSYQGNEQFF; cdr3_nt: TGTGCCAGCAGCTATCAGGGGAATGAGCAGTTCTTC
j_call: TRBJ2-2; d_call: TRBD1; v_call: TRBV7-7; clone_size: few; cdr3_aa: CASSSRTGSTGELFF; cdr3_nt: TGTGCCAGCAGCTCACGGACAGGTTCCACCGGGGAGCTGTTTTTT
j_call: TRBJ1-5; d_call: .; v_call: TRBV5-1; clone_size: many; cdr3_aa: CASSFEGNQPQHF; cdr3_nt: TGCGCCAGCAGCTTCGAGGGCAATCAGCCCCAGCATTTT